This record covers a single T cell receptor (beta chain). This entry belongs to a study of CD8 T cells in Susac syndrome. RNA in amounts of about 0.5 to 1 ug was reverse transcribed with random hexamers. One entry per CDR3 protein results from TCRdb running MiXCR on the immunoSEQ multiplex PCR reads. The sample lists some 50,000 distinct CDR3 sequences; roughly 94% were seen once. CDR1 and CDR2 from the germline V gene are KGHSH and LQKENI. CDR3 length equals 13 residues. Trimming pared 5 bases from V and 4 bases from J, leaving 9 bases between. The clonotype comes from a human donor with Susac syndrome. Sequenced sample: CD8+ T cells from PBMCs. This chain uses TRBV18 with TRBJ1-5; D is unclear. CDR3 region: CASSTKQNQPQHF. CDR3 DNA sequence: TGTGCCAGCTCAACTAAACAGAATCAGCCCCAGCATTTT.